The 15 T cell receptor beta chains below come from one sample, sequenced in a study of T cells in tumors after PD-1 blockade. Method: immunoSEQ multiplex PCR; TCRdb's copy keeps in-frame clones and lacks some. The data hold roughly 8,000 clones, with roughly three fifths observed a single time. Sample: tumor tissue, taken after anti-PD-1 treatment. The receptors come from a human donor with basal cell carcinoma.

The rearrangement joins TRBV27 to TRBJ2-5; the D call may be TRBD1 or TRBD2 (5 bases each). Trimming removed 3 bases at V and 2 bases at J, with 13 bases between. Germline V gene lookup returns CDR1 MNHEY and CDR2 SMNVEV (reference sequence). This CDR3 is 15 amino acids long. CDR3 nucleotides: TGTGCCAGCAGTTTCCTTGGGACGGGGCAAGAGACCCAGTACTTC. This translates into CASSFLGTGQETQYF.

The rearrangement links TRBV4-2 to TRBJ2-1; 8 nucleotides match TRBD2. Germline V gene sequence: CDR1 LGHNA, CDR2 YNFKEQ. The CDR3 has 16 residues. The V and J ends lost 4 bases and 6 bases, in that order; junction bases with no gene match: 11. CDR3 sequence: CASSPPGGGIGNEQFF. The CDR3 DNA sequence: TGTGCCAGCAGCCCTCCTGGCGGGGGGATCGGCAATGAGCAGTTCTTC.

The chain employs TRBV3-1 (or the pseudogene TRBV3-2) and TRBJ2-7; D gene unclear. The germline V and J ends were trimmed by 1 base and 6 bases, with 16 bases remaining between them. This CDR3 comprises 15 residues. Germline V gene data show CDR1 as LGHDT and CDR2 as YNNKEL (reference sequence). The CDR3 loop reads CASSQVKGPWSEQYF. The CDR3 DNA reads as TGTGCCAGCAGCCAAGTGAAGGGCCCATGGAGCGAGCAGTACTTC.

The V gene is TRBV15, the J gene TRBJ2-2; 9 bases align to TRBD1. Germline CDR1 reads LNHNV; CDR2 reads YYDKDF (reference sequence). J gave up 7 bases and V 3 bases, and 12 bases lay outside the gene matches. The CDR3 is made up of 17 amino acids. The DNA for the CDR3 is TGTGCCACCAGCAGGCCCCCGGGGACAGGGATGGTCGGGGAGCTGTTTTTT. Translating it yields CATSRPPGTGMVGELFF.

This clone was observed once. CDR3 in amino acids: CASSPRDRGRGQPQHF. The CDR3, as DNA: TGTGCCAGCAGCCCCCGGGACAGGGGACGAGGACAGCCCCAGCATTTT. The chain links TRBV6-2 or TRBV6-3 to TRBJ1-5; 10 bases map to TRBD1. Germline V gives CDR1 MNHEY, CDR2 SVGEGT. This CDR3 contains 16 residues. Trimming removed 6 bases from V and 7 bases from J; junction bases left unmatched: 12.

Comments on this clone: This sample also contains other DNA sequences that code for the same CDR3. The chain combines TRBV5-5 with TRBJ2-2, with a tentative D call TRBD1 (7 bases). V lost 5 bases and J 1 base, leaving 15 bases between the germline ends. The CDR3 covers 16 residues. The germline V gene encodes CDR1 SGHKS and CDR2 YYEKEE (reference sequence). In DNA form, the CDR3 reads TGTGCCAGCAGGCAGGGGGGTGGCGGGAACACCGGGGAGCTGTTTTTT. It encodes CASRQGGGGNTGELFF.

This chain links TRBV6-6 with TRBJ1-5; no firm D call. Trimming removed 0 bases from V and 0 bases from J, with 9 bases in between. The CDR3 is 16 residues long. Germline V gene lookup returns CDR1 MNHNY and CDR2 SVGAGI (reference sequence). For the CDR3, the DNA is TGTGCCAGCAGTTACTCGAGTCAGATTAGCAATCAGCCCCAGCATTTT. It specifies CASSYSSQISNQPQHF.

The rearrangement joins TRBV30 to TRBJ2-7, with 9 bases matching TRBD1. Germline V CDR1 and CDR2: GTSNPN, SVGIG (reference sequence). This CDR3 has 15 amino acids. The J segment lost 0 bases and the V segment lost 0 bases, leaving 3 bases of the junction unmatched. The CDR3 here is CAWSVLGQGSYEQYF. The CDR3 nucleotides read TGTGCCTGGAGTGTATTGGGACAGGGCTCCTACGAGCAGTACTTC.

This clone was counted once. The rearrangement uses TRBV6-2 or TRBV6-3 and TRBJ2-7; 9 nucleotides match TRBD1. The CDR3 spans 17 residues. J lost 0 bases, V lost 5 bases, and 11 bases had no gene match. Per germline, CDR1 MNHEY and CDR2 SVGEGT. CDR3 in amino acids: CASSGQGPQQSSYEQYF. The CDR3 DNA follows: TGTGCCAGCAGTGGACAGGGGCCACAACAGAGCTCCTACGAGCAGTACTTC.

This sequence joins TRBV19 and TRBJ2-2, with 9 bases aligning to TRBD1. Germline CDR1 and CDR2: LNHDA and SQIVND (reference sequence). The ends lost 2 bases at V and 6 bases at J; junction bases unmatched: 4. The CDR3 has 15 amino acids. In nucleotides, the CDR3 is TGTGCCAGTAGTATAACAGGGGGCGCGGCCGGGGAGCTGTTTTTT. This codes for CASSITGGAAGELFF.

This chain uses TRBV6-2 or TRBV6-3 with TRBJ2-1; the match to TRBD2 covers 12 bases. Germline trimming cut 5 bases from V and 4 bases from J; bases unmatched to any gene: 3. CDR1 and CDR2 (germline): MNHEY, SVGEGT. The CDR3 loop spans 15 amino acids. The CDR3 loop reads CASSPTSGGYNEQFF. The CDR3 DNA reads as TGTGCCAGCAGTCCGACTAGCGGGGGATACAATGAGCAGTTCTTC.

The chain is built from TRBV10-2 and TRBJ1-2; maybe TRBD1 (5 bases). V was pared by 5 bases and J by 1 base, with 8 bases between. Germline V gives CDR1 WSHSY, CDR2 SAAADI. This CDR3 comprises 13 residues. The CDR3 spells CASSKQDNYGYTF. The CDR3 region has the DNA TGCGCCAGCAGTAAACAGGATAACTATGGCTACACCTTC.

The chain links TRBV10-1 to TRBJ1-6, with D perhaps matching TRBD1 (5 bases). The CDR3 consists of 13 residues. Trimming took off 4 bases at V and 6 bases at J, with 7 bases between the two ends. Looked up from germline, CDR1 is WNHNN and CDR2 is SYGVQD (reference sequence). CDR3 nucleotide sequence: TGCGCCAGCAGTGCAGGGTCTAATTCACCCCTCCACTTT. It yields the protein CASSAGSNSPLHF.

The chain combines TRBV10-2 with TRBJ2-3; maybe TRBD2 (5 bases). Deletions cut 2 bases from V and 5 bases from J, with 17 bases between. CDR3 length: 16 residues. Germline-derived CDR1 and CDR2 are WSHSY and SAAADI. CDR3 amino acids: CASSERTQNLRDTQYF. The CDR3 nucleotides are TGCGCCAGCAGTGAGCGGACTCAGAATTTAAGAGATACGCAGTATTTT.

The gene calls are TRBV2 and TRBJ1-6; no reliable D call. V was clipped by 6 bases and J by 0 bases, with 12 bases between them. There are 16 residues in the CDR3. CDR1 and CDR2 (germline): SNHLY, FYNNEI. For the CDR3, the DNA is TGTGCCAGCAGAGACCCCGGGGTCTCCTATAATTCACCCCTCCACTTT. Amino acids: CASRDPGVSYNSPLHF.